The clone carrying this T cell receptor (beta chain) was detected once. This record belongs to a study of OX40 agonist ivuxolimab in advanced cancers. Study-wide background: Dose-escalation patients had hepatocellular carcinoma, melanoma, renal cell or head and neck cancer.

V lost 11 bases, J lost 3 bases, and 17 bases lay in between. Germline V gives CDR1 MNHEY, CDR2 SVGAGI. The CDR3 runs 13 residues. The table came from immunoSEQ multiplex PCR; TCRdb's copy has only in-frame clones and leaves some out. The table includes about 27,000 clones, 80% to 85% detected once. The input for sequencing was CD4+ or CD8+ T cells sorted from blood, taken in a trial of the OX40 agonist ivuxolimab. The sequence was collected from an adult with an advanced solid tumor such as melanoma, head and neck, liver or kidney cancer. This rearrangement joins TRBV6-5 to TRBJ2-7, with D uncertain. The CDR3 nucleotides read TGTGCCTGCCGAAATTTAGATCGCTACGAGCAGTACTTC. It yields the protein CACRNLDRYEQYF.